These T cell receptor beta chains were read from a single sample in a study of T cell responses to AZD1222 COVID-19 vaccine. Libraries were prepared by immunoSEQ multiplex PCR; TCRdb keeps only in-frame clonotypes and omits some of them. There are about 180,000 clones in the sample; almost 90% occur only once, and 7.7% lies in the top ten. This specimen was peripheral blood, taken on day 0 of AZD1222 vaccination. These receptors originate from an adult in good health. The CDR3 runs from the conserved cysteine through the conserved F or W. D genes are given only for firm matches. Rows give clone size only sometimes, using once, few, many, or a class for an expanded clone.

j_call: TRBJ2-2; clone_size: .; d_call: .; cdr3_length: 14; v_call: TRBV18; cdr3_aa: CASSHMRDAGELFF; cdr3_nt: TGTGCCAGCTCACACATGAGGGACGCCGGGGAGCTGTTTTTT
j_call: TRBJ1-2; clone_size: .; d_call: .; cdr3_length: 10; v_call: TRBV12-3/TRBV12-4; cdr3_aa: CASSFPGYTF; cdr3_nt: TGTGCCAGCAGTTTTCCAGGCTACACCTTC
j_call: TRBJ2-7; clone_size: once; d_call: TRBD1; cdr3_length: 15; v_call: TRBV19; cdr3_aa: CASSIKGTGIYEQYF; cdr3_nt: TGTGCCAGTAGTATTAAGGGGACAGGGATCTACGAGCAGTACTTC
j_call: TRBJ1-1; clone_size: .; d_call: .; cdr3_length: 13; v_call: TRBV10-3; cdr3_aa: CAISESRRNEAFF; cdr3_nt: TGTGCCATCAGTGAGTCTAGAAGGAACGAAGCTTTCTTT
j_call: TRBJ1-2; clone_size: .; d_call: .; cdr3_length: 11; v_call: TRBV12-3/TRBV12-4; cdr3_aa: CASSNRAGYTF; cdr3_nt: TGTGCCAGCAGTAACAGGGCTGGCTACACCTTC
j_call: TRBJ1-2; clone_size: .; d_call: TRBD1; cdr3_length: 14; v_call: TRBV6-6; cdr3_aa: CASNGDRGLTGYTF; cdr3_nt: TGTGCCAGCAATGGGGACAGGGGGTTGACTGGCTACACCTTC
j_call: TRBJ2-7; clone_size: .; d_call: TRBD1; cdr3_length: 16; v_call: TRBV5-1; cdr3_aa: CASSLGTAPRSYEQYF; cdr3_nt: TGCGCCAGCAGCCTCGGGACAGCCCCGAGGTCCTACGAGCAGTACTTC
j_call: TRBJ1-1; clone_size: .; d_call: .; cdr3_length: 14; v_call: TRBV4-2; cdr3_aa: CASSQYLKGTEAFF; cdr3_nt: TGTGCCAGCAGCCAGTACCTAAAGGGCACTGAAGCTTTCTTT
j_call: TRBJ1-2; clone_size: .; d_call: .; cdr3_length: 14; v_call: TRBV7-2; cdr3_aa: CASSSPGDGYGYTF; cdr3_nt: TGTGCCAGCAGCTCCCCCGGCGACGGTTATGGCTACACCTTC
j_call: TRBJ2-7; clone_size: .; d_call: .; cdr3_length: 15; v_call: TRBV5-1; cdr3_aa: CASSDPSGDSYEQYF; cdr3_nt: TGCGCCAGCAGCGACCCATCTGGGGACTCCTACGAGCAGTACTTC
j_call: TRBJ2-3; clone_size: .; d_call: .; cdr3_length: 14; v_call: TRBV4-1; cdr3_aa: CASSQSEGTDTQYF; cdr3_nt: TGCGCCAGCAGCCAGTCGGAGGGCACAGATACGCAGTATTTT
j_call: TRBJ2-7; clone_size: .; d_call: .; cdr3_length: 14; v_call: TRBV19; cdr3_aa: CASSNSLTYYEQYF; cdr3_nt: TGTGCCAGTAGTAATAGCCTGACATACTACGAGCAGTACTTC
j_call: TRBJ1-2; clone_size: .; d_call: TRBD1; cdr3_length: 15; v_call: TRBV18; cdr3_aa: CASSANRGLDYGYTF; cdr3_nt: TGTGCCAGCTCAGCTAACAGGGGGCTTGACTATGGCTACACCTTC
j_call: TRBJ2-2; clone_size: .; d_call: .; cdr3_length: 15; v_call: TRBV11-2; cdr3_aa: CASTNSVTNTGELFF; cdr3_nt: TGTGCCAGCACTAATAGCGTAACGAACACCGGGGAGCTGTTTTTT
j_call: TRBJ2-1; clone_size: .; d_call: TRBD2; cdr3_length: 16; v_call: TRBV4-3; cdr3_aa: CASSRGNSGGRGEQFF; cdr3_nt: TGCGCCAGCAGCCGGGGGAATAGCGGGGGTCGCGGTGAGCAGTTCTTC
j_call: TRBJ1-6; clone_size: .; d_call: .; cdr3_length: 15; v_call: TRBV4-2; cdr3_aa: CASSQVPRGNSPLHF; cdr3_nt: TGTGCCAGCAGCCAAGTGCCGCGGGGTAATTCACCCCTCCACTTT
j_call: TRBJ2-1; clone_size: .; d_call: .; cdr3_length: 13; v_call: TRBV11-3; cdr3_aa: CASSHHRVNEQFF; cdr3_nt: TGTGCCAGCAGCCACCACAGGGTTAATGAGCAGTTCTTC
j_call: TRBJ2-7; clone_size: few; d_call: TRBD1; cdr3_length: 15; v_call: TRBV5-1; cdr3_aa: CASSGQGVSSYEQYF; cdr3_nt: TGCGCCAGCAGCGGACAGGGGGTATCCTCCTACGAGCAGTACTTC
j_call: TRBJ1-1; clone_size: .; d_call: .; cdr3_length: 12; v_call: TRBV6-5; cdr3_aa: CASPNPGREAFF; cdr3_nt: TGTGCCAGCCCGAACCCAGGGAGGGAAGCTTTCTTT
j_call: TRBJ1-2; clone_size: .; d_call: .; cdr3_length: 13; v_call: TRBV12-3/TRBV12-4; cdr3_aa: CASSLARNYGYTF; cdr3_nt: TGTGCCAGCAGTTTAGCAAGAAACTATGGCTACACCTTC
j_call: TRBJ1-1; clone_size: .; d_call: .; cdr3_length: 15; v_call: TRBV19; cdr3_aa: CASSLKQEVRTEAFF; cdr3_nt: TGTGCCAGTAGTCTAAAGCAGGAGGTTCGAACTGAAGCTTTCTTT
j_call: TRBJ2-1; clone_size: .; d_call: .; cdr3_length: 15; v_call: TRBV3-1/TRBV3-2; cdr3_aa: CASSQAGGRVNEQFF; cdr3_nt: TGTGCCAGCAGCCAAGCGGGGGGCCGGGTGAATGAGCAGTTCTTC
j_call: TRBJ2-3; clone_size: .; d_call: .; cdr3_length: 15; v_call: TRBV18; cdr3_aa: CASSPPTPSTDTQYF; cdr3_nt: TGTGCCAGCTCACCACCGACACCTAGCACAGATACGCAGTATTTT
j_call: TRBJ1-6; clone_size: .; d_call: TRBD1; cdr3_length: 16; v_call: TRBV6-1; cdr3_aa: CASSEGGGGGFSPLHF; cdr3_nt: TGTGCCAGCAGTGAGGGCGGAGGGGGCGGCTTTTCACCCCTCCACTTT
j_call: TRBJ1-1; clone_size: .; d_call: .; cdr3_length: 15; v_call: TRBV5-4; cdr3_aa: CASSLSNRRNTEAFF; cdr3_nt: TGTGCCAGCAGCTTGAGCAACAGGAGGAACACTGAAGCTTTCTTT
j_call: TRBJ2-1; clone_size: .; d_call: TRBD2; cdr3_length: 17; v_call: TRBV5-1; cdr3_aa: CASSLYGLAGGNNEQFF; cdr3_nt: TGCGCCAGCAGCTTGTATGGACTAGCGGGGGGAAACAATGAGCAGTTCTTC